This T cell receptor (beta chain) was observed in a study of neurological immune-mediated disorders. This clonotype was picked up many times. Trimming removed 3 bases from V and 5 bases from J, with 23 bases in between. The CDR3 length is 18 residues. Germline V CDR1 and CDR2: SGHRS, YFSETQ. MiXCR, applied by TCRdb to the 5' RACE reads, yields one record per CDR3 protein. The sample consists of 25,000 to 35,000 distinct CDR3 sequences, over 1.2% of them appearing once. Sequenced sample: PBMCs. The sequence was collected from a woman aged 25 to 39 with multiple sclerosis. The chain employs TRBV5-1 and TRBJ1-4; the D is unclear. CDR3 protein: CASSSVGSQILSNEKLFF. CDR3 DNA: TGCGCCAGCAGCTCCGTGGGCAGTCAAATTCTGTCGAATGAAAAACTGTTTTTT.